The 20 T cell receptor beta chains below all came from one sample that was sequenced in a study of beta chain features in type 1 diabetes. Findings and caveats of the study: A moderate, significant TCRB CDR3 shortening appeared in type 1 diabetes across four CD4+ subsets.

Which antigens these TCRs recognize remains unknown. Expressed TCRB transcripts were sequenced because the isolated RNA had all been reverse transcribed beforehand. Clones were read by immunoSEQ multiplex PCR, and TCRdb kept only the in-frame ones, dropping some. Among 550,000 to 850,000 clones listed, about an eighth were seen once. The sequenced sample was naive CD4+ T cells from blood. The source is a man aged 18 to 30 with type 1 diabetes.

V usage is TRBV27 and J usage is TRBJ1-2; a weak D match, TRBD1 (5 bases). Per the germline V gene, CDR1 is MNHEY and CDR2 is SMNVEV (reference sequence). V was trimmed by 1 base and J by 4 bases, leaving 10 bases between them. The CDR3 length is 14 residues. CDR3 coding DNA: TGTGCCAGCAGTTTATACGCAGGGACCTATGGCTACACCTTC. Its translation: CASSLYAGTYGYTF.

Only a few counts were recorded for this clone. V usage is TRBV2 and J usage is TRBJ2-2; D call uncertain. CDR1 and CDR2 from the germline V gene are SNHLY and FYNNEI. The V gene lost 5 bases and the J gene lost 8 bases, with 12 bases spanning the gap. The CDR3 sequence is 13 residues long. The CDR3 reads CASSPTPGGELFF. CDR3 bases: TGTGCCAGCAGTCCCACCCCTGGGGGGGAGCTGTTTTTT.

J is TRBJ2-1 and V is TRBV25-1; D tentatively reads TRBD1 or TRBD2 (6 bases each). Trimming took 4 bases from V and 7 from J, leaving 17 bases between them. The germline V gene has CDR1 MGHDK and CDR2 SYGVNS. The CDR3 length is 15 residues. The CDR3 sequence: CASSGRGASGNEQFF. The DNA for the CDR3 is TGTGCCAGCAGTGGGAGGGGGGCCTCGGGGAATGAGCAGTTCTTC.

V usage is TRBV2 and J usage is TRBJ2-5, with 7 bases aligning to TRBD1. Germline trimming cut 2 bases from V and 4 bases from J; bases unmatched to any gene: 4. CDR3 length equals 14 residues. The germline V gene encodes CDR1 SNHLY and CDR2 FYNNEI. The DNA of the CDR3 is TGTGCCAGCAGTGAACAGGGGGAAGGAGAGACCCAGTACTTC. It encodes CASSEQGEGETQYF.

V gene TRBV7-9 combines with J gene TRBJ1-1, with D possibly TRBD1 on 6 matching bases. The CDR3 spans 14 residues. V lost 5 bases to trimming and J lost 4 bases, with 14 bases between them. Germline-derived CDR1 and CDR2 are SEHNR and FQNEAQ (reference sequence). CDR3 in DNA: TGTGCCAGCAGCAGCCAGGGGTTGGCCACTGAAGCTTTCTTT. Its translation is CASSSQGLATEAFF.

The J gene is TRBJ2-1, the V gene TRBV4-2, with 14 positions matching TRBD2. With 4 bases clipped from V and 7 bases from J, the junction kept 12 bases outside the gene matches. The CDR3 sequence is 18 residues long. The germline V gene has CDR1 LGHNA and CDR2 YNFKEQ. The CDR3 nucleotides read TGTGCCAGCAGCCGAGGACGGGGACTAGCGGGGGAAGGGAATGAGCAGTTCTTC. Protein sequence: CASSRGRGLAGEGNEQFF.

This clone was picked up a small number of times. V gene TRBV6-5 combines with J gene TRBJ2-5; 9 bases align to TRBD1. Germline V CDR1 and CDR2: MNHEY, SVGAGI. This CDR3 has 13 amino acids. V lost 6 bases, J lost 2 bases, and 1 base stayed unmatched. The CDR3 coding sequence is TGTGCCAGCAGGGACAGGGGTCAAGAGACCCAGTACTTC. Amino acid sequence: CASRDRGQETQYF.

The table lists this clone with a few counts. V is TRBV7-2 and J is TRBJ1-2; D gene ambiguous. V was shortened by 2 bases and J by 3 bases, with 4 bases between the two germline ends. Germline lookup yields CDR1 SGHTA and CDR2 FQGNSA. The CDR3 covers 12 residues. CDR3 region: CASSLNDYGYTF. The CDR3 DNA follows: TGTGCCAGCAGCTTAAATGACTATGGCTACACCTTC.

This clone was counted only a few times. The genes are TRBV11-1 and TRBJ1-1; D not resolved. CDR1 SGHAT and CDR2 FQDESV come from the germline V gene (reference sequence). V was shortened by 2 bases and J by 0 bases, with 10 bases between the two germline ends. The CDR3 sequence is 15 residues long. Here the CDR3 reads CASSLSTSMNTEAFF. The CDR3 DNA sequence: TGTGCCAGCAGCTTATCAACCAGCATGAACACTGAAGCTTTCTTT.

This clone was observed a few times. V usage is TRBV15 and J usage is TRBJ1-1; TRBD1 matches 9 bases. Germline loops: CDR1 LNHNV, CDR2 YYDKDF (reference sequence). This CDR3 is built from 17 residues. The junction had 8 bases not matched to a gene; V was cut back by 1 base and J by 2 bases. The CDR3 nucleotides are TGTGCCACCAGCAGAGTGGGGACAGGGAAAGGTAACACTGAAGCTTTCTTT. Translation: CATSRVGTGKGNTEAFF.

The V call is TRBV14, the J call TRBJ1-2, with D possibly being TRBD1 (5 bases). V lost 1 base and J lost 4, with 13 bases in between. CDR3 size: 15 residues. Germline V lookup: CDR1 SGHDN, CDR2 FVKESK. CDR3 loop: CASSQAAGSTYGYTF. The CDR3, as DNA: TGTGCCAGCAGCCAAGCGGCAGGGAGTACCTATGGCTACACCTTC.

The chain joins TRBV18 to TRBJ1-6; D may be TRBD1 (6 bases). Per germline, CDR1 KGHSH and CDR2 LQKENI. The CDR3 length is 15 residues. The V gene lost 2 bases and the J gene lost 5 bases, with 10 bases spanning the gap. CDR3 region: CASSPEAGDNSPLHF. The CDR3 DNA reads TGTGCCAGCTCACCAGAGGCAGGGGATAATTCACCCCTCCACTTT.

This clone was observed a few times. This chain uses TRBV2 with TRBJ2-7; 8 bases agree with TRBD1. V trimming: 6 bases; J trimming: 6 bases; junction bases outside the gene matches: 4. Germline V CDR1 and CDR2: SNHLY, FYNNEI. The CDR3 totals 12 residues. CDR3 region: CASRVTGAEQYF. The CDR3 DNA reads as TGTGCCAGCAGAGTGACAGGGGCCGAGCAGTACTTC.

This clone was picked up a small number of times. The chain uses TRBV5-6 and TRBJ1-1; 10 bases fit TRBD1. CDR1 and CDR2 (germline): SGHDT, YYEEEE. V shed 6 bases and J 1 base; nucleotides not matched to a gene: 18. The CDR3 totals 19 residues. For the CDR3, the DNA is TGTGCCAGCATCAACGGGCTGGTCTTCGGGACAGGGGAGAACACTGAAGCTTTCTTT. This codes for CASINGLVFGTGENTEAFF.

The chain joins TRBV2 to TRBJ2-7; tentatively, D is TRBD2 (5 bases). This CDR3 comprises 13 residues. Germline values: CDR1 SNHLY, CDR2 FYNNEI. V gave up 3 bases and J gave up 3 bases, with 9 bases separating them. This CDR3 is CASSDGRDYEQYF. CDR3 DNA sequence: TGTGCCAGCAGTGACGGCCGGGACTACGAGCAGTACTTC.

The chain joins TRBV4-1 to TRBJ1-1; 7 positions agree with TRBD1. The J segment lost 3 bases and the V segment lost 4 bases, leaving 8 bases of the junction unmatched. The CDR3 loop spans 15 amino acids. In germline, CDR1 is MGHRA, CDR2 YSYEKL. The CDR3, as DNA: TGCGCCAGCAGCCCTTCAGACAGGGACGACACTGAAGCTTTCTTT. Amino acid sequence: CASSPSDRDDTEAFF.

A remark on this clone: Different DNA sequences within this sample yield the same CDR3. The gene calls are TRBV5-1 and TRBJ2-2; tentative D call: TRBD1 (5 bases). The germline V gene has CDR1 SGHRS and CDR2 YFSETQ. This CDR3 contains 15 residues. Trimming pared 0 bases from V and 0 bases from J, leaving 6 bases between. The DNA for the CDR3 is TGCGCCAGCAGCTTGGTCAGGGCGAACACCGGGGAGCTGTTTTTT. As protein: CASSLVRANTGELFF.

The V and J genes are TRBV7-9 and TRBJ2-7, with 11 bases fitting TRBD2. Germline V gene lookup returns CDR1 SEHNR and CDR2 FQNEAQ (reference sequence). V lost 5 bases and J lost 2; bases outside the gene matches: 8. The CDR3 length is 16 residues. CDR3 DNA: TGTGCCAGCAGCCGTTCCGGGACTAGCGGTGCCTACGAGCAGTACTTC. Amino acid sequence: CASSRSGTSGAYEQYF. Variable domain in full (rest from reference TRBV7-9 and TRBJ2-7): DTGVSQNPRHKITKRGQNVTFRCDPISEHNRLYWYRQTLGQGPEFLTYFQNEAQLEKSRLLSDRFSAERPKGSFSTLEIQRTEQGDSAMYLCASSRSGTSGAYEQYFGPGTRLTVT.

This chain uses TRBV14 with TRBJ1-2, with TRBD1 matching 8 bases. V dropped 1 base and J dropped 10; count of bases not matched to a gene: 5. The CDR3 extends over 13 amino acids. Germline-derived CDR1 and CDR2 are SGHDN and FVKESK. The chain's CDR3 is CASSQAGTGDYTF. The CDR3 DNA sequence: TGTGCCAGCAGCCAAGCCGGGACAGGCGACTACACCTTC.

A few counts support this clone. CDR3 protein: CASSSQRGRTDTQYF. As DNA, the CDR3 is TGTGCCAGCAGTTCCCAGCGGGGTCGCACAGATACGCAGTATTTT. This sequence joins TRBV6-5 and TRBJ2-3, with TRBD2 matching 7 bases. Germline loops: CDR1 MNHEY, CDR2 SVGAGI. This CDR3 has 15 residues. The junction had 5 bases not matched to a gene; V was cut back by 4 bases and J by 1 base.